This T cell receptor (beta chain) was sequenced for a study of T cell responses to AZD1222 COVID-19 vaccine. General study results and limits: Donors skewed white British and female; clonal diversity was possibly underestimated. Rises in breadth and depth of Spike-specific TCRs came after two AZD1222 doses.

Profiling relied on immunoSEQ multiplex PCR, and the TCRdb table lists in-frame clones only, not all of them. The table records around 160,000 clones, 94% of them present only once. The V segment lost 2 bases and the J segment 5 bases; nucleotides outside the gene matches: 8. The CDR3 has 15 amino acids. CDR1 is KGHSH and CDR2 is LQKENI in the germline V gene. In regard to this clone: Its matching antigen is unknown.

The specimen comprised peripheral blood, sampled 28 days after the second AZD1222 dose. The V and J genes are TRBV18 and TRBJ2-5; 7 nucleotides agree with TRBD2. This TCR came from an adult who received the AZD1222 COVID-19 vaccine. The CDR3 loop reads CASSPGLAAGETQYF. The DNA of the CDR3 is TGTGCCAGCTCACCAGGGCTAGCGGCTGGGGAGACCCAGTACTTC.